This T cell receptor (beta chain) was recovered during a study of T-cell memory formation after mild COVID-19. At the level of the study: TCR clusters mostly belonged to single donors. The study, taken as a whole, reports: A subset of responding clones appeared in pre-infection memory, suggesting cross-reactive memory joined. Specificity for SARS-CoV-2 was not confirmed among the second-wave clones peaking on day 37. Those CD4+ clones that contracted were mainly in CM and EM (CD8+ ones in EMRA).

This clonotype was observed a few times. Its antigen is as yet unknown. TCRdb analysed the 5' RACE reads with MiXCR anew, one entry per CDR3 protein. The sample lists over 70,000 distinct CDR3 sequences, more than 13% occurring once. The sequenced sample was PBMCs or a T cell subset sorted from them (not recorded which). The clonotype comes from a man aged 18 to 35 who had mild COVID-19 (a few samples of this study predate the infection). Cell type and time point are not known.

The CDR3 region has the DNA TGTGCCAGCAGCCAGAAAACCGGATTGGACGCCTACGAGCAGTACGTC. Protein: CASSQKTGLDAYEQYV. V gene TRBV3-1 combines with J gene TRBJ2-7; no clear D gene. Looked up from germline, CDR1 is LGHDT and CDR2 is YNNKEL (reference sequence). The CDR3 has 16 residues. The ends were cut back, 3 bases at V and 2 bases at J, with 17 bases in the middle.